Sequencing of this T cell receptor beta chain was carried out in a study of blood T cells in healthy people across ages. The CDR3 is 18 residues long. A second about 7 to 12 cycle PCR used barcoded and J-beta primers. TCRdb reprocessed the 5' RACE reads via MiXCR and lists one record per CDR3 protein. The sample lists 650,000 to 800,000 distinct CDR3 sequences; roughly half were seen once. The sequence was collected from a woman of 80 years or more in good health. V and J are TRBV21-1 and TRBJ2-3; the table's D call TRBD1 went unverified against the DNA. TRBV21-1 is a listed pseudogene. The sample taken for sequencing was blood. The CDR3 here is CASSKVVYAPLGTDTQYF. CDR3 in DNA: TGTGCCAGCAGCAAAGTTGTATACGCCCCGTTAGGTACAGATACGCAGTATTTT.